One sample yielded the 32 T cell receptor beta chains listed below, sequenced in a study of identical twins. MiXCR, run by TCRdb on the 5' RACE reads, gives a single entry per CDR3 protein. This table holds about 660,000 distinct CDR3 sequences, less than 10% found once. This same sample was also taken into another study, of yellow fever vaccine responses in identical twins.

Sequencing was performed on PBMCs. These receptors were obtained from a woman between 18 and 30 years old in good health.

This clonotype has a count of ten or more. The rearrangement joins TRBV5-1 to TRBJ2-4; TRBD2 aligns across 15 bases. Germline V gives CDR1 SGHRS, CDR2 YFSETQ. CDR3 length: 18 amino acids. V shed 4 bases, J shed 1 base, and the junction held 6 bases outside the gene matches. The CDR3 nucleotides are TGCGCCAGCAGCCCGGGACTAGCGGGGGGAGAGGCCAAAAACATTCAGTACTTC. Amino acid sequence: CASSPGLAGGEAKNIQYF.

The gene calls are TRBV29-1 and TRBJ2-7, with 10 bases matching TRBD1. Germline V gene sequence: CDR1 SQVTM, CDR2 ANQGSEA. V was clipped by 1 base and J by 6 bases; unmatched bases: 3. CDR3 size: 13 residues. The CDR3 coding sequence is TGCAGCGTTGAAGGACAGGGGGCCGCCGAGCAGTACTTC. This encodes CSVEGQGAAEQYF.

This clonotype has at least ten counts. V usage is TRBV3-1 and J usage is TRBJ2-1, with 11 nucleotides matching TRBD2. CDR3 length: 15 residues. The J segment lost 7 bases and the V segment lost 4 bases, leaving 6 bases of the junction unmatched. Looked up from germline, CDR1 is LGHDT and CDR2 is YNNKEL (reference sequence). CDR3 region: CASSPGSGGANEQFF. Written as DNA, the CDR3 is TGTGCCAGCAGCCCCGGTAGCGGGGGGGCGAATGAGCAGTTCTTC.

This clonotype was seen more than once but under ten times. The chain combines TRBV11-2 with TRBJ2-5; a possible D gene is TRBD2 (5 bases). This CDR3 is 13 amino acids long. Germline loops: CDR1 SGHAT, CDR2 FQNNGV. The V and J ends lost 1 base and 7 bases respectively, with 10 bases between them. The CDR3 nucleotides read TGTGCCAGCAGCTTAGCAGAGGCGGGGACCCAGTACTTC. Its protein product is CASSLAEAGTQYF.

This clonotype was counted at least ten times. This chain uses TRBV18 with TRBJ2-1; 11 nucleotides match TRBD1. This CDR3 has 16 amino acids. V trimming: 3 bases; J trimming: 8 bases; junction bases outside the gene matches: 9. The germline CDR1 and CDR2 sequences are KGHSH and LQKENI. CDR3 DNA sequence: TGTGCCAGCTCACCGGACCGGGACAGGGGGAGCTATGAGCAGTTCTTC. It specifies CASSPDRDRGSYEQFF.

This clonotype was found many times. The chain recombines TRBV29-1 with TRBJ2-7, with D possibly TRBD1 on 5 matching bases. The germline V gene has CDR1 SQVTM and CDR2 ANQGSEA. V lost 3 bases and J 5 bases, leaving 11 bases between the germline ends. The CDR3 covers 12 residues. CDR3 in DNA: TGCAGCGTTGACGGGCAGGGTGACGAGCAGTACTTC. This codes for CSVDGQGDEQYF.

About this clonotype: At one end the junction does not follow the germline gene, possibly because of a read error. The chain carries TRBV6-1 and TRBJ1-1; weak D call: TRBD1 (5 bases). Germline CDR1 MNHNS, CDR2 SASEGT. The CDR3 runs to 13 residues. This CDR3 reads CASQRQKNTEAFF. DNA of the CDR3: TGCGCCAGCCAAAGACAGAAGAACACTGAAGCTTTCTTT.

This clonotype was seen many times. The CDR3 sequence: CASSPGGYHQPQHF. CDR3 nucleotides: TGTGCCAGCAGCCCGGGGGGCTACCATCAGCCCCAGCATTTT. The V call is TRBV5-6, the J call TRBJ1-5, with a weak D call TRBD1 (6 bases). V was shortened by 4 bases and J by 5 bases, with 13 bases between the two germline ends. This CDR3 has 14 amino acids. Germline V lookup: CDR1 SGHDT, CDR2 YYEEEE.

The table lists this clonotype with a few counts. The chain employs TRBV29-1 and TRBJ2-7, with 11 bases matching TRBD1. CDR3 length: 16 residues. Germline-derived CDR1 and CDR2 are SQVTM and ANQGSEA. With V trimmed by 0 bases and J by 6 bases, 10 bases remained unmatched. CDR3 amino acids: CSVEDPGTGGFGEQYF. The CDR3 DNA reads TGCAGCGTTGAAGACCCCGGGACAGGGGGTTTTGGCGAGCAGTACTTC.

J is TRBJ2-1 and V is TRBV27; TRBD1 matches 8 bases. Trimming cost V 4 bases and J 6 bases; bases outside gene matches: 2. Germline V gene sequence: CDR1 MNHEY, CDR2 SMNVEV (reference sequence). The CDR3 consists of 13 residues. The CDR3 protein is CASSYGQGNEQFF. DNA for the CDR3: TGTGCCAGCAGTTACGGACAGGGCAATGAGCAGTTCTTC.

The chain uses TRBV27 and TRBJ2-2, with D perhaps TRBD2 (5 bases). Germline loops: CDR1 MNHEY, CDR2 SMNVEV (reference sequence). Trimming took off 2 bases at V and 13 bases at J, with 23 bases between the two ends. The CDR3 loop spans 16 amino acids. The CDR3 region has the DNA TGTGCCAGCAGTTTAGGCCCTGTCGGCGGGTCCATAGTGCTGTTTTTT. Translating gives CASSLGPVGGSIVLFF.

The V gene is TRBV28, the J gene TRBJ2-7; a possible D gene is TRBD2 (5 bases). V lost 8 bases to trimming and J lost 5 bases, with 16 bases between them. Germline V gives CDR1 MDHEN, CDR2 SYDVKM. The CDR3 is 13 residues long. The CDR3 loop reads CASRSAGRDEQYF. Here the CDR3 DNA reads TGTGCCAGCCGCTCCGCCGGGCGGGACGAGCAGTACTTC.

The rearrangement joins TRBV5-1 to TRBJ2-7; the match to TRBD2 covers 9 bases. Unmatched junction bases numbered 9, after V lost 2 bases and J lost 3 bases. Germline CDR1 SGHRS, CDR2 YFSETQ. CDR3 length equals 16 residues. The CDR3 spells CASSFRETSGLYEQYF. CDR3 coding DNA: TGCGCCAGCAGCTTCCGGGAGACTAGCGGACTCTACGAGCAGTACTTC.

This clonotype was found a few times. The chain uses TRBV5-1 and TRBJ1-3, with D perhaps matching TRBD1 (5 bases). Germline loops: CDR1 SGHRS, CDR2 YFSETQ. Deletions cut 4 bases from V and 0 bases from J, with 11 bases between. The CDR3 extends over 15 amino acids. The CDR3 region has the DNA TGCGCCAGCAGCACCCAGGGTAGCTCTGGAAACACCATATATTTT. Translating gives CASSTQGSSGNTIYF.

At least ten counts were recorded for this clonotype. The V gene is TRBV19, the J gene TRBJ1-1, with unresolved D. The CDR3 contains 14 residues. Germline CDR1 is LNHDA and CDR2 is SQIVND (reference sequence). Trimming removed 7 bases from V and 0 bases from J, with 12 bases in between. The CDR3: CASNSPGMNTEAFF. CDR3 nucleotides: TGTGCCAGTAATTCTCCAGGCATGAACACTGAAGCTTTCTTT. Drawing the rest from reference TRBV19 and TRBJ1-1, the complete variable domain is DGGITQSPKYLFRKEGQNVTLSCEQNLNHDAMYWYRQDPGQGLRLIYYSQIVNDFQKGDIAEGYSVSREKKESFPLTVTSAQKNPTAFYLCASNSPGMNTEAFFGQGTRLTVV.

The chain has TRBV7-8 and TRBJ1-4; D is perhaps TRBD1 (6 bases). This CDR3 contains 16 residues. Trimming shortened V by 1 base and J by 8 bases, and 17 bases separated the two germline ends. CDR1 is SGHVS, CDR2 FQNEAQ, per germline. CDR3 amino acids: CASSLGLSGAGEKLFF. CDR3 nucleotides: TGTGCCAGCAGCTTAGGTCTATCGGGGGCTGGGGAAAAACTGTTTTTT.

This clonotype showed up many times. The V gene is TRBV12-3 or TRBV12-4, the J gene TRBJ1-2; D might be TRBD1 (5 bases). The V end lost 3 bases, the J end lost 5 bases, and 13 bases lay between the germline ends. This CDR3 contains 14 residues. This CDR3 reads CASSFDGGGYGYTF. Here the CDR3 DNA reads TGTGCCAGCAGTTTTGACGGGGGGGGTTATGGCTACACCTTC.

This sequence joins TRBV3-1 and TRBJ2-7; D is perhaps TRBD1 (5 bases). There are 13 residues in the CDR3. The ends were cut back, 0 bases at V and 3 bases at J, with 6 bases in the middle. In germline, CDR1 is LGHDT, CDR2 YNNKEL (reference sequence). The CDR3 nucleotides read TGTGCCAGCAGCCAAGAACAGGACTACGAGCAGTACTTC. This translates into CASSQEQDYEQYF.

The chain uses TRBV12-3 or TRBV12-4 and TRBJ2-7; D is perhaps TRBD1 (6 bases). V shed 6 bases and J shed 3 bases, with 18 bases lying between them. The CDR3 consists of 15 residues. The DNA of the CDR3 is TGTGCCAGCAGCTCACCCTTGACAGGACACTACGAGCAGTACTTC. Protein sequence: CASSSPLTGHYEQYF.

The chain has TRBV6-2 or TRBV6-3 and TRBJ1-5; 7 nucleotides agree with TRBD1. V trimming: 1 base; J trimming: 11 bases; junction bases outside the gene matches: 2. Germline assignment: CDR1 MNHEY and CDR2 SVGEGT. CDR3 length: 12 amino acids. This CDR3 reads CASSYWDRSQHF. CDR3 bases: TGTGCCAGCAGTTACTGGGACAGATCCCAGCATTTT.

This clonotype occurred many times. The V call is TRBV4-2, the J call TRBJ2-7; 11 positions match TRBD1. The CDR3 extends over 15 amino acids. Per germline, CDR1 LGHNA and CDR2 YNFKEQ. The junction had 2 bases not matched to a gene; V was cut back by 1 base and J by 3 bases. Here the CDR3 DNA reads TGTGCCAGCAGCCAAGGGGGACAGGGGGTCTACGAGCAGTACTTC. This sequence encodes CASSQGGQGVYEQYF.

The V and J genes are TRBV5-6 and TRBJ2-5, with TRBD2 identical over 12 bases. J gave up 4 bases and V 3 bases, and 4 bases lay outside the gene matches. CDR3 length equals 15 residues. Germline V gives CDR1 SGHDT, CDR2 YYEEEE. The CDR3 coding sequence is TGTGCCAGCAGCTCTAGCGGGAGGGCCCCAGAGACCCAGTACTTC. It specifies CASSSSGRAPETQYF.

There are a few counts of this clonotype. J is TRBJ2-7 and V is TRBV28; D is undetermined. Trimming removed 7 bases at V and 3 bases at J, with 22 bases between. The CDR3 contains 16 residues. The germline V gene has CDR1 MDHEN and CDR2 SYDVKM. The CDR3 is CASTSRLTGRDYEQYF. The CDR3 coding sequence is TGTGCCAGCACCTCTCGGTTGACGGGTCGCGACTACGAGCAGTACTTC.

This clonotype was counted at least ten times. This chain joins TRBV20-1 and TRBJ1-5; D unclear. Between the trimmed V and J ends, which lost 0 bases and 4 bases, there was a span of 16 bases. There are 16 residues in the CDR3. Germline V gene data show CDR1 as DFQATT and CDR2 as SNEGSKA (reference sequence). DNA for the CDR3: TGCAGTGCTAGAGAACTGAAGGGCGCTGATAATCAGCCCCAGCATTTT. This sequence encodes CSARELKGADNQPQHF.

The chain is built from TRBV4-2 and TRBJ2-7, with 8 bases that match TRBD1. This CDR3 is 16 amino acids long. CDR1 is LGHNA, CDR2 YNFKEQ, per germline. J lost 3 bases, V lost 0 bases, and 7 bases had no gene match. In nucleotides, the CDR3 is TGTGCCAGCAGCCAAGATGCCAGGGGGCCTTACTACGAGCAGTACTTC. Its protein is CASSQDARGPYYEQYF.

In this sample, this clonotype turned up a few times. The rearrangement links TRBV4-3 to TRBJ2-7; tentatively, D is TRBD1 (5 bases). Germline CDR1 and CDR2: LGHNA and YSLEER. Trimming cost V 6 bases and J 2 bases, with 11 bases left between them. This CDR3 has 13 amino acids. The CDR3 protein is CASSRQLAYEQYF. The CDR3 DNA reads TGCGCCAGCAGTCGACAGTTAGCCTACGAGCAGTACTTC.

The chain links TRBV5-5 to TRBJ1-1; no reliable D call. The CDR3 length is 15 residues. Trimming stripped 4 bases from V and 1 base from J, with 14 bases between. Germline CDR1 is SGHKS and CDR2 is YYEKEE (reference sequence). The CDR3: CASSLVLGPNTEAFF. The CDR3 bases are TGTGCCAGCAGCCTGGTTCTCGGACCGAACACTGAAGCTTTCTTT. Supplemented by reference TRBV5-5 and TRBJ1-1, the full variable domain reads DAGVTQSPTHLIKTRGQQVTLRCSPISGHKSVSWYQQVLGQGPQFIFQYYEKEERGRGNFPDRFSARQFPNYSSELNVNALLLGDSALYLCASSLVLGPNTEAFFGQGTRLTVV.

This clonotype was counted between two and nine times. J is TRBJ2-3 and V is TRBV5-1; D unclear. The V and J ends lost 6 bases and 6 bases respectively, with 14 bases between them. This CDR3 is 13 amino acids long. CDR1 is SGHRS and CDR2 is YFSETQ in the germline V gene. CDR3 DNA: TGCGCCAGCACCGCCCAGGACGGGGATACGCAGTATTTT. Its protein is CASTAQDGDTQYF.

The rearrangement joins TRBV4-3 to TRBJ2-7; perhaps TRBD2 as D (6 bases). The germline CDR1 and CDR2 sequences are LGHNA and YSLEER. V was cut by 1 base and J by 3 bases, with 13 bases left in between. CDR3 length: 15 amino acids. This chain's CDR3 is CASSQVAGRGYEQYF. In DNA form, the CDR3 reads TGCGCCAGCAGCCAAGTTGCGGGACGGGGCTACGAGCAGTACTTC.

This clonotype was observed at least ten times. DNA for the CDR3: TGTGCCAGCAGACGACAGGGAGGGACTGAAGCTTTCTTT. Its translation is CASRRQGGTEAFF. The chain joins TRBV6-1 to TRBJ1-1; 7 bases match TRBD1. CDR1 is MNHNS and CDR2 is SASEGT in the germline V gene. Trimming removed 6 bases from V and 5 bases from J; junction bases left unmatched: 6. The CDR3 is 13 residues long.

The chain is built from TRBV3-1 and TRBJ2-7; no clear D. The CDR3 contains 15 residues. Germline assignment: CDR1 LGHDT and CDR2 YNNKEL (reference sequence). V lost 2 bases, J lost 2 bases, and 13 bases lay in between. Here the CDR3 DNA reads TGTGCCAGCAGCCAACTGGGCCACGGACCCTACGAGCAGTACTTC. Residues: CASSQLGHGPYEQYF.

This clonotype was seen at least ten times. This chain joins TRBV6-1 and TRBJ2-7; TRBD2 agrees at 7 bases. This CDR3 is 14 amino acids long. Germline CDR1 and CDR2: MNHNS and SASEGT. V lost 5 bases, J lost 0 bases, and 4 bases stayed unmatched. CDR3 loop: CASSKRDLSYEQYF. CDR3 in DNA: TGTGCCAGCAGTAAGCGGGACCTCTCCTACGAGCAGTACTTC.